The 8 T cell receptor beta chains below all came from one sample that was sequenced in a study of T-cell memory formation after mild COVID-19. MiXCR, applied by TCRdb to the 5' RACE reads, yields one record per CDR3 protein. The sample has 300,000 to 400,000 distinct CDR3 sequences; around 27% are singletons. Sequenced: PBMCs or a T cell subset sorted from them (not recorded which). These receptors were taken from an adult woman who had mild COVID-19 (a few samples of this study predate the infection). Cell type and time point are not known.

This clonotype appeared a few times. The chain combines TRBV7-3 with TRBJ2-7, with 7 bases that match TRBD2. This CDR3 comprises 15 residues. With 5 bases clipped from V and 3 bases from J, the junction kept 10 bases outside the gene matches. Germline V lookup: CDR1 SGHTA, CDR2 FQGTGA. The CDR3 loop is CASSPTGGSDYEQYF. CDR3 nucleotide sequence: TGTGCCAGCAGCCCCACAGGCGGGAGTGACTACGAGCAGTACTTC.

In DNA, the CDR3 is TGCGCCAGCAGCTTGGACAGTAATTCACCCCTCCACTTT. Encoded protein: CASSLDSNSPLHF. J is TRBJ1-6 and V is TRBV5-1; D remains ambiguous. V shed 0 bases and J shed 6 bases, with 4 bases lying between them. The CDR3 covers 13 residues. CDR1 is SGHRS, CDR2 YFSETQ, per germline.

This clonotype was picked up a small number of times. V usage is TRBV4-3 and J usage is TRBJ2-7, with D uncertain. The CDR3 is 12 amino acids. CDR1 and CDR2 from the germline V gene are LGHNA and YSLEER. The V end lost 4 bases, the J end lost 6 bases, and 10 bases lay between the germline ends. CDR3 coding DNA: TGCGCCAGCAGCCCTCGTGTCGGCGAGCAGTACTTC. This codes for CASSPRVGEQYF.

This chain connects TRBV7-9 to TRBJ1-5; TRBD1 matches at 8 bases. This CDR3 contains 14 residues. The germline CDR1 and CDR2 sequences are SEHNR and FQNEAQ (reference sequence). After removal of 5 bases from V and 2 bases from J, the junction contained 2 bases not matched to a gene. The chain's CDR3 is CASSQDRGNQPQHF. As DNA, the CDR3 is TGTGCCAGCAGCCAGGACAGGGGCAATCAGCCCCAGCATTTT.

This clonotype has just a few counts. The chain links TRBV9 to TRBJ2-2; 7 bases are shared with TRBD1. The CDR3 consists of 15 residues. V trimming: 2 bases; J trimming: 4 bases; junction bases outside the gene matches: 5. Germline CDR1 SGDLS, CDR2 YYNGEE. The CDR3: CASSVRDSATGELFF. CDR3 nucleotide sequence: TGTGCCAGCAGCGTCCGGGACAGTGCCACCGGGGAGCTGTTTTTT. Looking up the rest from reference TRBV9 and TRBJ2-2 gives the full variable domain: DSGVTQTPKHLITATGQRVTLRCSPRSGDLSVYWYQQSLDQGLQFLIQYYNGEERAKGNILERFSAQQFPDLHSELNLSSLELGDSALYFCASSVRDSATGELFFGEGSRLTVL.

CDR3 sequence reads: CSTSPGTDGYGYTF. The DNA of the CDR3 is TGCAGCACCAGTCCCGGGACGGATGGATATGGCTACACCTTC. The chain links TRBV29-1 to TRBJ1-2; D is possibly TRBD1 (5 bases). This CDR3 is built from 14 residues. Germline V CDR1 and CDR2: SQVTM, ANQGSEA. Trimming left V 8 bases short and J 5 bases short, with 21 bases between.

The table lists this clonotype with a few counts. The gene calls are TRBV2 and TRBJ2-1; 8 nucleotides agree with TRBD2. This CDR3 region has 14 residues. Germline trimming cut 8 bases from V and 4 bases from J; bases unmatched to any gene: 7. CDR1 SNHLY and CDR2 FYNNEI come from the germline V gene. For the CDR3, the DNA is TGTGCCAGCGGAAGCGGGAGACAATACAATGAGCAGTTCTTC. Its translation: CASGSGRQYNEQFF. The full variable domain, completed using reference TRBV2 and TRBJ2-1, is EPEVTQTPSHQVTQMGQEVILRCVPISNHLYFYWYRQILGQKVEFLVSFYNNEISEKSEIFDDQFSVERPDGSNFTLKIRSTKLEDSAMYFCASGSGRQYNEQFFGPGTRLTVL.

This chain joins TRBV5-1 and TRBJ1-5; no reliable D call. Germline values: CDR1 SGHRS, CDR2 YFSETQ. V was shortened by 6 bases and J by 1 base, with 11 bases between the two germline ends. The length of the CDR3 is 14 residues. Here the CDR3 DNA reads TGCGCCAGCAAAGCTAGTCCGAGCAATCAGCCCCAGCATTTT. It encodes CASKASPSNQPQHF. The full variable domain, in which reference TRBV5-1 and TRBJ1-5 provide the parts outside the CDR3, is KAGVTQTPRYLIKTRGQQVTLSCSPISGHRSVSWYQQTPGQGLQFLFEYFSETQRNKGNFPGRFSGRQFSNSRSEMNVSTLELGDSALYLCASKASPSNQPQHFGDGTRLSIL.